Following are 12 T cell receptor beta chains from one sample sequenced in a study of blood T cell repertoires in COVID-19. Sequencing was performed with immunoSEQ multiplex PCR; in TCRdb, only in-frame clones are kept and a portion is missing. The sample yields over 120,000 clones, roughly 80% seen once. The specimen was peripheral blood. All receptors derive from a woman between 50 and 59 years old with active or convalescent COVID-19.

The gene calls are TRBV11-2 and TRBJ2-3; maybe TRBD1 (6 bases). V lost 1 base, J lost 5 bases, and 16 bases lay in between. CDR3 size: 16 residues. The germline CDR1 and CDR2 sequences are SGHAT and FQNNGV. The CDR3 region has the DNA TGTGCCAGCAGCTTAGGGCAGGGGACCCAGGGAGATACGCAGTATTTT. It translates to CASSLGQGTQGDTQYF.

J is TRBJ2-3 and V is TRBV6-6; 8 bases are shared with TRBD1. Germline V CDR1 and CDR2: MNHNY, SVGAGI (reference sequence). This CDR3 is built from 15 residues. With 5 bases clipped from V and 0 bases from J, the junction kept 4 bases outside the gene matches. CDR3 protein: CASSLTGGSTDTQYF. CDR3 bases: TGTGCCAGCAGTCTCACAGGGGGAAGCACAGATACGCAGTATTTT.

This sequence joins TRBV7-2 and TRBJ2-7; D gene unclear. The V gene lost 5 bases and the J gene lost 0 bases, with 8 bases spanning the gap. There are 13 residues in the CDR3. CDR1 is SGHTA, CDR2 FQGNSA, per germline. Here the CDR3 DNA reads TGTGCCAGCAGCGCCTATAGCTCCTACGAGCAGTACTTC. Amino acids: CASSAYSSYEQYF.

The V call is TRBV5-1, the J call TRBJ1-1, with 7 bases aligning to TRBD1. CDR1 is SGHRS and CDR2 is YFSETQ in the germline V gene. The CDR3 length is 16 residues. Losses at the gene ends were 4 bases for V and 5 bases for J; bases not matched to a gene: 14. CDR3 in amino acids: CASSTRGRGPSTEAFF. CDR3 in DNA: TGCGCCAGCAGCACCAGGGGTAGGGGGCCCAGTACTGAAGCTTTCTTT.

Points on this clone: A junction boundary mismatches the germline segment, possibly from a read error. The chain carries TRBV5-4 and TRBJ2-1, with a possible D match to TRBD2 (5 bases). The CDR3 runs 14 residues. CDR1 is SGHNT and CDR2 is YYREEE in the germline V gene (reference sequence). CDR3 sequence (DNA): TGTGTCAGCAACAATCGAGACTACTACAATGAGCAGTTCTTC. Translation: CVSNNRDYYNEQFF.

The chain joins TRBV19 to TRBJ2-3; 7 bases are shared with TRBD1. The J segment lost 2 bases and the V segment lost 3 bases, leaving 8 bases of the junction unmatched. This CDR3 is built from 16 residues. Germline values: CDR1 LNHDA, CDR2 SQIVND (reference sequence). CDR3 DNA sequence: TGTGCCAGTAGTATTCGGGGACAGTTAGACACAGATACGCAGTATTTT. It specifies CASSIRGQLDTDTQYF.

The V gene is TRBV9, the J gene TRBJ1-5, with D hard to call. There are 13 residues in the CDR3. CDR1 and CDR2 (germline): SGDLS, YYNGEE. Trimming took 3 bases from V and 5 from J, leaving 9 bases between them. DNA for the CDR3: TGTGCCAGCAGCGCCCGACTCCATCAGCCCCAGCATTTT. Amino acid sequence: CASSARLHQPQHF.

The gene calls are TRBV5-8 and TRBJ2-5, with TRBD1 identical over 8 bases. CDR1 and CDR2 (germline): SGHTS, YDEGEE. CDR3 length: 16 amino acids. The ends lost 0 bases at V and 1 base at J; junction bases unmatched: 5. In DNA form, the CDR3 reads TGTGCCAGCAGCTTGGGGGGGACAGGCATCCAAGAGACCCAGTACTTC. It translates to CASSLGGTGIQETQYF.

This clone has more than one count but fewer than ten. The CDR3 DNA reads TGTGCCAGTGTTACGGGACACCCTTCTGGGAATCAGCCCCAGCATTTT. The encoded protein is CASVTGHPSGNQPQHF. The rearrangement links TRBV11-3 to TRBJ1-5; a possible D gene is TRBD1 (6 bases). Trimming cost V 9 bases and J 4 bases, with 22 bases left between them. The CDR3 consists of 16 residues. Germline loops: CDR1 SGHNT, CDR2 YENEEA.

The chain couples TRBV20-1 to TRBJ1-2; the D is unclear. Germline values: CDR1 DFQATT, CDR2 SNEGSKA (reference sequence). Trimming pared 8 bases from V and 8 bases from J, leaving 6 bases between. The CDR3 is 8 residues long. CDR3 in amino acids: CSPRGYTF. The CDR3 DNA sequence: TGCAGTCCCCGGGGCTACACCTTC.

The chain is built from TRBV10-2 and TRBJ1-2; D perhaps matches TRBD1 (5 bases). Deletions cut 2 bases from V and 5 bases from J, with 6 bases between. The CDR3 extends over 12 amino acids. Germline CDR1 is WSHSY and CDR2 is SAAADI. The CDR3 nucleotides read TGCGCCAGCAGTGAGGGGGCGTATGGCTACACCTTC. Translating gives CASSEGAYGYTF.

This chain joins TRBV19 and TRBJ1-5; TRBD1 matches at 8 bases. Germline V CDR1 and CDR2: LNHDA, SQIVND (reference sequence). The junction had 7 bases not matched to a gene; V was cut back by 5 bases and J by 7 bases. CDR3 length equals 14 residues. The CDR3 loop reads CASSPDRVGQPQHF. In DNA form, the CDR3 reads TGTGCCAGTAGTCCGGACAGGGTAGGCCAGCCCCAGCATTTT.